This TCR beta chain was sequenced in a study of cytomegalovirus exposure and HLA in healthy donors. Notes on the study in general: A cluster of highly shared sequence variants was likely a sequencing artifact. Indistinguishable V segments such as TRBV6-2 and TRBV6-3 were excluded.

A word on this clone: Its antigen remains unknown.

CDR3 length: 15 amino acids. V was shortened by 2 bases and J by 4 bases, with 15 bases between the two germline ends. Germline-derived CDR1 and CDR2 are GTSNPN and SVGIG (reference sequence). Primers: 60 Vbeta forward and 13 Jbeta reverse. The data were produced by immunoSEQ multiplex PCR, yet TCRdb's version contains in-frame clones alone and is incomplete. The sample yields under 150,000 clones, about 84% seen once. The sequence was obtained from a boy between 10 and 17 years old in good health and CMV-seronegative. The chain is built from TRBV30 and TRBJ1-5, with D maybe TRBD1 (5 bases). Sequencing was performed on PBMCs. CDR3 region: CAWSLDTGGNQPQHF. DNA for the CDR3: TGTGCCTGGAGTCTGGACACCGGAGGGAATCAGCCCCAGCATTTT.